The clone carrying this T cell receptor beta chain was recorded many times. Its antigen is still unknown. The cDNA came from 5'RACE, which used 10-nucleotide random UMIs. TCRdb independently ran MiXCR on the 5' RACE reads; one entry per CDR3 protein. The sample records roughly 52,000 distinct CDR3 sequences, over 5.5% being singletons. These data are taken from a study of neurological immune-mediated disorders. Study-wide results and limits: Repertoires from 18 of 34 multiple sclerosis patients grouped phylogenetically into a related-CDR3 cluster, suggesting a possible signature. HTLV-1-associated myelopathy had the most TCR clonal expansion, while multiple sclerosis had the least, a level that fell below healthy controls.

Losses at the gene ends were 4 bases for V and 7 bases for J; bases not matched to a gene: 5. Looked up from germline, CDR1 is SGHRS and CDR2 is YFSETQ. CDR3 length equals 13 residues. The sorted libraries started from about a million CD4+ or CD8+ T cells. The sequenced material came from CD4+ T cells from blood. The clonotype comes from a woman aged 18-29 years with multiple sclerosis. V gene TRBV5-1 combines with J gene TRBJ1-1; 9 positions match TRBD1. The CDR3 sequence: CASSVDRGDEAFF. The CDR3 bases are TGCGCCAGCAGCGTCGACAGGGGGGATGAAGCTTTCTTT.